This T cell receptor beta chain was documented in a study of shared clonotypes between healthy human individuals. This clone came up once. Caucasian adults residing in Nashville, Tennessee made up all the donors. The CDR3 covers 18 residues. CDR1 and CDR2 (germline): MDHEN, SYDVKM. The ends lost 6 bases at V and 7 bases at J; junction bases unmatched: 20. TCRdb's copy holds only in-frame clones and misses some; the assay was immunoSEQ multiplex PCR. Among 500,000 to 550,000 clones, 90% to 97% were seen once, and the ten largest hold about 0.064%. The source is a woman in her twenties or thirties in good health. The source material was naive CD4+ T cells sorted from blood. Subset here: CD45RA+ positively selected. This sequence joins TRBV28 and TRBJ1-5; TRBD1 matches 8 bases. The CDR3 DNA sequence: TGTGCCAGCAGACCGAGTGACAGGGGTGGGACCATTTGGCAGCCCCAGCATTTT. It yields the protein CASRPSDRGGTIWQPQHF.